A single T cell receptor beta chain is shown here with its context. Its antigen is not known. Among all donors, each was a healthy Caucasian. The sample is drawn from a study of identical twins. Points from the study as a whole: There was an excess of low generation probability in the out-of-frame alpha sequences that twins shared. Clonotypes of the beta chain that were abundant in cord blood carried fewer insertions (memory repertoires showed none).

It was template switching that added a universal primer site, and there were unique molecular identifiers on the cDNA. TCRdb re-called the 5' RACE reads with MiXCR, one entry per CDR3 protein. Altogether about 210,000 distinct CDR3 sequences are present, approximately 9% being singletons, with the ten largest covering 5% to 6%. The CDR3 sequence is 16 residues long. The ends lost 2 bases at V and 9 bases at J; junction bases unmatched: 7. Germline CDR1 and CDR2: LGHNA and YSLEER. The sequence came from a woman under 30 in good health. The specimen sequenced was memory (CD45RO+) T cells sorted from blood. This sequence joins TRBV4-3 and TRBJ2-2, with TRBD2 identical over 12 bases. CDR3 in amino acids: CASSQHASGRGRELFF. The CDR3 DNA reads TGCGCCAGCAGCCAACACGCTAGCGGGAGGGGTCGGGAGCTGTTTTTT.